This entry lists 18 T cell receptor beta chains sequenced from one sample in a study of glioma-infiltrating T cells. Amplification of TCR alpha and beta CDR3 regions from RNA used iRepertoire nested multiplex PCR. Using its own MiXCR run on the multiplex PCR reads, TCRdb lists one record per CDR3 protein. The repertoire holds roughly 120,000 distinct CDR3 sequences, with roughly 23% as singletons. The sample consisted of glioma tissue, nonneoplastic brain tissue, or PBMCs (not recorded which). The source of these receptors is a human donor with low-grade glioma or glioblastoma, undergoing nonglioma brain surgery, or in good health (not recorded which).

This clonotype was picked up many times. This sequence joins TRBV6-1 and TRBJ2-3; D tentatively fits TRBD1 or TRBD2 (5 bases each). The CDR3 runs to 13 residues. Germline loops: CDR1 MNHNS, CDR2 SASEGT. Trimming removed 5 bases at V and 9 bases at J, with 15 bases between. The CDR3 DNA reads TGTGCCAGCAGTCAAGGGACGGGGAGAACGCAGTATTTT. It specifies CASSQGTGRTQYF.

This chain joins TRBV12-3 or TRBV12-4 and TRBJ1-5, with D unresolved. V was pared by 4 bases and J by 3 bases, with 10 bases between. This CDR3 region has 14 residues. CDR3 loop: CASSSAGINQPQHF. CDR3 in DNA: TGTGCCAGCAGTTCAGCAGGAATCAATCAGCCCCAGCATTTT.

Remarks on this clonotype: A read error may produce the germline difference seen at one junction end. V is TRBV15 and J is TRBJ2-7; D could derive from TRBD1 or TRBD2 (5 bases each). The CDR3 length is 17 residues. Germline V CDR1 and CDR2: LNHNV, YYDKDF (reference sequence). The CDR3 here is CAPPRAGAAGGPSAPSF. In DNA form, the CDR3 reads TGTGCCCCCCCCCGCGCTGGGGCCGCGGGCGGGCCCTCCGCGCCGTCCTTC.

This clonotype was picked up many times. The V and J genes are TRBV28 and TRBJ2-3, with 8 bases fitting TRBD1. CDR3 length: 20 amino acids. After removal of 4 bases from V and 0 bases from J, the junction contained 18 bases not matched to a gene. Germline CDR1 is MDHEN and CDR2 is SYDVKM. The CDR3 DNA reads TGTGCCAGCAGTTCCTTAACGGGGACAGGCAGTAAAACGAGCACAGATACGCAGTATTTT. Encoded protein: CASSSLTGTGSKTSTDTQYF.

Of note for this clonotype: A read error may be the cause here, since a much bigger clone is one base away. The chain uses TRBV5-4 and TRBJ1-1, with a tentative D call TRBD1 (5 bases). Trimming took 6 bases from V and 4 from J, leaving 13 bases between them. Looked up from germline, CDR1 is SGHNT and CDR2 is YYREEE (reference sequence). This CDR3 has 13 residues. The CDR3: CASTETVSTEAFF. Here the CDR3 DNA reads TGTGCCAGCACCGAGACAGTGAGCACTGAAGCTTTCTTT. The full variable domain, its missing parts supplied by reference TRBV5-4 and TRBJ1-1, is ETGVTQSPTHLIKTRGQQVTLRCSSQSGHNTVSWYQQALGQGPQFIFQYYREEENGRGNFPPRFSGLQFPNYSSELNVNALELDDSALYLCASTETVSTEAFFGQGTRLTVV.

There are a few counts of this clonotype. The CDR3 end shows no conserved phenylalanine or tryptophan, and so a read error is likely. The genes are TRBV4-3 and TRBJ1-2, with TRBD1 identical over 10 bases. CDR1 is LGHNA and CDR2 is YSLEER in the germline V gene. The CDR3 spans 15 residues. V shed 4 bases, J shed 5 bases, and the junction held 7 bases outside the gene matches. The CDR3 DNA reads TGCGCCAGCAGCCCCGGACAGGGGGAGGTATATGGCTACACCTCC. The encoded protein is CASSPGQGEVYGYTS.

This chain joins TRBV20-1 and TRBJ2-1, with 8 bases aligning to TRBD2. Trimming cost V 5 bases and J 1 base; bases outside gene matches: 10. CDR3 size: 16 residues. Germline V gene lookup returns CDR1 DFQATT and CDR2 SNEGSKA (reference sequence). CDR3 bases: TGCAGTGCTGGACCAGGACTAGCAAGATCCTACAATGAGCAGTTCTTC. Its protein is CSAGPGLARSYNEQFF.

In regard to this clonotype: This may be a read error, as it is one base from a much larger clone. Here the CDR3 reads CTSSPRPEGYEQYF. In DNA form, the CDR3 reads TGTACCAGCAGTCCCCGACCGGAGGGTTACGAGCAGTACTTC. The J gene is TRBJ2-7, the V gene TRBV27, with TRBD2 as a possible D gene (6 bases). Germline lookup yields CDR1 MNHEY and CDR2 SMNVEV (reference sequence). The CDR3 covers 14 residues.

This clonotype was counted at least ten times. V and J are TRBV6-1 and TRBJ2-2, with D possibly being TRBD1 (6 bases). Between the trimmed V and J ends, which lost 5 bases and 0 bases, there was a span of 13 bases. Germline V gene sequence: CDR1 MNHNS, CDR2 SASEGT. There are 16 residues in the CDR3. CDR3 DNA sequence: TGTGCCAGCAGTACATCAGGGGCCTCGAACACCGGGGAGCTGTTTTTT. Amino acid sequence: CASSTSGASNTGELFF.

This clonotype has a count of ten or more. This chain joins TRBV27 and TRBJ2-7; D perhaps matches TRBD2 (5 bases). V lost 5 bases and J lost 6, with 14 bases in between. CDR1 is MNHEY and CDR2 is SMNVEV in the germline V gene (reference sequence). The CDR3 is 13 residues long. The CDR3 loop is CASSPRTDREQYF. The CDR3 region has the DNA TGTGCCAGCAGTCCGAGGACTGACCGCGAGCAGTACTTC.

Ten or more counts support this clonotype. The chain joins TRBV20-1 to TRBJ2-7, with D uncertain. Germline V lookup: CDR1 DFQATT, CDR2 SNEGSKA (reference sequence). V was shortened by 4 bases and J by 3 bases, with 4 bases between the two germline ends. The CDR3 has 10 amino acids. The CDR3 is CSAIYYEQYF. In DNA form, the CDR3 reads TGCAGTGCTATCTACTACGAGCAGTACTTC.

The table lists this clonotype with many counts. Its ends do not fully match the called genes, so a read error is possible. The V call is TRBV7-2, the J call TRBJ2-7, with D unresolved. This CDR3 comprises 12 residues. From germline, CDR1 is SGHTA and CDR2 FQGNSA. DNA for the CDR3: TGTGCCAGCAGCTTAGTTCGAGGCCCCCAGGACTTC. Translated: CASSLVRGPQDF. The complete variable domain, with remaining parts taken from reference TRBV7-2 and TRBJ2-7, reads GAGVSQSPSNKVTEKGKDVELRCDPISGHTALYWYRQSLGQGLEFLIYFQGNSAPDKSGLPSDRFSAERTGGSVSTLTIQRTQQEDSAVYLCASSLVRGPQDFGPGTRLTVT.

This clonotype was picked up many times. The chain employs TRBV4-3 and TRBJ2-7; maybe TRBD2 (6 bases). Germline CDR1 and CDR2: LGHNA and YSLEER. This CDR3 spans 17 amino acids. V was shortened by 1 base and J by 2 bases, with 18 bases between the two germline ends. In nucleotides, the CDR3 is TGCGCCAGCAGCCAAGCCCTTAGCGGAGGGAATACCTACGAGCAGTACTTC. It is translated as CASSQALSGGNTYEQYF.

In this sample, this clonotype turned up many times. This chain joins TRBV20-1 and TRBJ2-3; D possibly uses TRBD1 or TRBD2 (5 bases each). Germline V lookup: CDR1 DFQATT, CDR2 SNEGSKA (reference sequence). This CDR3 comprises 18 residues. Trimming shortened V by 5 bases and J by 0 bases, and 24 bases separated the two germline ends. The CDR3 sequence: CSARRPPIRDPSTDTQYF. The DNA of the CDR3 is TGCAGTGCTCGCCGACCCCCAATCAGGGACCCAAGCACAGATACGCAGTATTTT.

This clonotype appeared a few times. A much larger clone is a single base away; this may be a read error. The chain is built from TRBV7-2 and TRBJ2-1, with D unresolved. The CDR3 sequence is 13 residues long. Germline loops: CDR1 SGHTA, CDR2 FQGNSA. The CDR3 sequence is CASGLISVNEQFF. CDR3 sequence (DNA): TGTGCCAGCGGCTTAATTTCCGTTAATGAGCAGTTCTTC. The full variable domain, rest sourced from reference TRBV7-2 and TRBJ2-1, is GAGVSQSPSNKVTEKGKDVELRCDPISGHTALYWYRQSLGQGLEFLIYFQGNSAPDKSGLPSDRFSAERTGGSVSTLTIQRTQQEDSAVYLCASGLISVNEQFFGPGTRLTVL.

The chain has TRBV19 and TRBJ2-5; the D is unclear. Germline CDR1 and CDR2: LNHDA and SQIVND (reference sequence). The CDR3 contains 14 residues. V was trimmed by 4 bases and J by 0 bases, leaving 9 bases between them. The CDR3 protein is CASSTTWNQETQYF. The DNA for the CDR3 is TGTGCCAGTAGTACGACATGGAACCAAGAGACCCAGTACTTC.

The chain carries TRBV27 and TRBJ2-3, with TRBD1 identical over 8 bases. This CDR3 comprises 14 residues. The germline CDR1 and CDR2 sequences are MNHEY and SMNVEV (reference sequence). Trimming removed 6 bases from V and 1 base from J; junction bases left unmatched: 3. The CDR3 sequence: CASRPGQGTDTQYF. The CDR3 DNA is TGTGCCAGCAGACCGGGACAGGGCACAGATACGCAGTATTTT.

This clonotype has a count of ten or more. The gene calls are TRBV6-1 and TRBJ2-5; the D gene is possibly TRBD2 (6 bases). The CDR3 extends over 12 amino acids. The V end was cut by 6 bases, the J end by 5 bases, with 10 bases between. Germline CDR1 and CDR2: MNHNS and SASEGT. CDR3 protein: CASRAEGETQYF. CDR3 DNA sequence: TGTGCCAGCAGGGCGGAGGGGGAGACCCAGTACTTC.